A single sample gave rise to the 24 T cell receptor beta chains below, sequenced in a study of Ad26.COV2.S vaccination and SARS-CoV-2 variants. The table came from immunoSEQ multiplex PCR; TCRdb's copy has only in-frame clones and leaves some out. The sample lists approximately 240,000 clones, around 87% occurring once. Treatment noted: about 20 received Ad26.COV2.S at low or high dose, single or two shots; about 5 received placebo; per-sample allocation not given. Specimens were obtained on day 63 following the first vaccine or placebo injection. This sample comprised peripheral blood, obtained in a trial of Ad26.COV2.S vaccine versus placebo. All receptors come from a person between 18 and 65 years old who received the Ad26.COV2.S COVID-19 vaccine or a placebo.

For this clone: This same CDR3 is encoded by further DNA sequences in the sample. This chain joins TRBV6-5 and TRBJ2-1, with TRBD2 as a possible D gene (6 bases). With 2 bases removed from V and 0 bases from J, the gap between germline ends came to 8 bases. Germline V CDR1 and CDR2: MNHEY, SVGAGI. CDR3 length equals 15 residues. The CDR3 sequence: CASSYAGSSYNEQFF. CDR3 bases: TGTGCCAGCAGTTACGCGGGGAGCTCCTACAATGAGCAGTTCTTC.

This clone was counted a single time. This chain uses TRBV7-3 with TRBJ2-2, with 10 positions matching TRBD2. The CDR3 spans 17 residues. With 2 bases clipped from V and 3 bases from J, the junction kept 6 bases outside the gene matches. Germline V gives CDR1 SGHTA, CDR2 FQGTGA. CDR3 sequence (DNA): TGTGCCAGCAGCTTAGGACCTAGCGGGAGAGACACCGGGGAGCTGTTTTTT. This encodes CASSLGPSGRDTGELFF.

This chain connects TRBV5-1 to TRBJ2-3; 8 nucleotides match TRBD2. The length of the CDR3 is 16 residues. Unmatched junction bases numbered 8, after V lost 2 bases and J lost 3 bases. CDR1 is SGHRS and CDR2 is YFSETQ in the germline V gene. This CDR3 reads CASSFPRSGGTDTQYF. In DNA form, the CDR3 reads TGCGCCAGCAGCTTCCCCCGCAGCGGGGGAACAGATACGCAGTATTTT. Based on the CDR3 plus reference TRBV5-1 and TRBJ2-3, the full variable domain is KAGVTQTPRYLIKTRGQQVTLSCSPISGHRSVSWYQQTPGQGLQFLFEYFSETQRNKGNFPGRFSGRQFSNSRSEMNVSTLELGDSALYLCASSFPRSGGTDTQYFGPGTRLTVL.

This chain joins TRBV2 and TRBJ1-6, with 7 bases lining up with TRBD1. Germline V CDR1 and CDR2: SNHLY, FYNNEI. V lost 3 bases to trimming and J lost 3 bases; unmatched junction nucleotides: 5. This CDR3 is built from 16 residues. Written as DNA, the CDR3 is TGTGCCAGCAGTGACCGACAGGGACTCTATAATTCACCCCTCCACTTT. Its protein product is CASSDRQGLYNSPLHF.

In DNA form, the CDR3 reads TGTGCCAGCAGCCCAACGCGAGGAGCTGATAGAACTGGAAACACCATATATTTT. Protein product: CASSPTRGADRTGNTIYF. The chain employs TRBV9 and TRBJ1-3; D remains unclear. CDR1 is SGDLS, CDR2 YYNGEE, per germline. The V end was cut by 4 bases, the J end by 2 bases, with 22 bases between. The CDR3 has 18 residues.

The rearrangement joins TRBV28 to TRBJ1-1; 8 positions agree with TRBD1. V trimming: 5 bases; J trimming: 1 base; junction bases outside the gene matches: 6. CDR1 and CDR2 from the germline V gene are MDHEN and SYDVKM. The CDR3 is made up of 15 amino acids. CDR3 nucleotides: TGTGCCAGCAGTGCGACAGGGGAACCGAACACTGAAGCTTTCTTT. Encoded protein: CASSATGEPNTEAFF.

The rearrangement uses TRBV28 and TRBJ2-3; D is unresolved. V gave up 6 bases and J gave up 6 bases, with 19 bases separating them. Germline lookup yields CDR1 MDHEN and CDR2 SYDVKM. There are 15 residues in the CDR3. CDR3 region: CASSSPGHSRDTQYF. The CDR3 coding sequence is TGTGCCAGCAGCTCCCCTGGCCACTCCAGGGATACGCAGTATTTT.

This chain joins TRBV6-2 or TRBV6-3 and TRBJ2-3; D possibly uses TRBD1 or TRBD2 (6 bases each). There are 11 residues in the CDR3. Germline CDR1 and CDR2: MNHEY and SVGEGT. V shed 6 bases and J shed 8 bases, with 9 bases lying between them. The CDR3 DNA reads as TGTGCCAGCAGCGGGGGCCCTACGCAGTATTTT. This translates into CASSGGPTQYF.

The chain employs TRBV4-3 and TRBJ1-6, with D unresolved. The germline gives CDR1 LGHNA, CDR2 YSLEER. The CDR3 has 13 amino acids. Trimming cost V 0 bases and J 8 bases, with 5 bases left between them. The chain's CDR3 is CASSQEVDSPLHF. CDR3 nucleotide sequence: TGCGCCAGCAGCCAAGAAGTTGATTCACCCCTCCACTTT.

The chain joins TRBV19 to TRBJ1-2; unclear D gene. The germline V and J ends were trimmed by 6 bases and 0 bases, with 17 bases remaining between them. Germline CDR1 is LNHDA and CDR2 is SQIVND (reference sequence). The CDR3 length is 16 residues. CDR3 DNA: TGTGCCAGTAGCCACTTCGGACGGAAAGCTAACTATGGCTACACCTTC. Protein: CASSHFGRKANYGYTF.

The chain joins TRBV19 to TRBJ2-1; D may be TRBD2 (6 bases). V gave up 0 bases and J gave up 1 base, with 22 bases separating them. The V gene's germline CDR1 is LNHDA and CDR2 SQIVND (reference sequence). The CDR3 consists of 20 residues. The CDR3 DNA is TGTGCCAGTAGTATAGAAGTGGAGGGAATAAGTTTTGGGTCCTACAATGAGCAGTTCTTC. Translation: CASSIEVEGISFGSYNEQFF.

The chain employs TRBV6-6 and TRBJ1-5; 7 bases match TRBD1. CDR1 is MNHNY and CDR2 is SVGAGI in the germline V gene (reference sequence). Trimming cost V 6 bases and J 7 bases; bases outside gene matches: 6. The CDR3 consists of 13 residues. The CDR3 is CASRDRVPQPQHF. The DNA for the CDR3 is TGTGCCAGCAGAGACAGGGTCCCCCAGCCCCAGCATTTT.

V and J are TRBV25-1 and TRBJ2-7, with 8 bases lining up with TRBD2. CDR3 length: 14 amino acids. The V gene end was trimmed by 4 bases and the J gene end by 6 bases; junction bases not matched to a gene: 8. The germline V gene encodes CDR1 MGHDK and CDR2 SYGVNS. The CDR3 DNA follows: TGTGCCAGCAGTGGCGGGGGGCGGGGAACCGAGCAGTACTTC. Translation: CASSGGGRGTEQYF.

The J gene is TRBJ2-3, the V gene TRBV4-2; 7 nucleotides agree with TRBD1. The CDR3 runs 16 residues. Trimming removed 2 bases from V and 4 bases from J; junction bases left unmatched: 9. The germline CDR1 and CDR2 sequences are LGHNA and YNFKEQ. The CDR3 region has the DNA TGTGCCAGCAGCCAAACACCGGGGACAGAGGCAGATACGCAGTATTTT. It yields the protein CASSQTPGTEADTQYF.

The V call is TRBV4-1, the J call TRBJ2-5, with TRBD1 matching 7 bases. V lost 4 bases and J lost 9; bases outside the gene matches: 14. This CDR3 spans 15 amino acids. Germline V lookup: CDR1 MGHRA, CDR2 YSYEKL. The CDR3 bases are TGCGCCAGCAGCCCTTCCGGACAGGCATCCGGGTCCCAGTACTTC. The encoded protein is CASSPSGQASGSQYF.

This sequence joins TRBV7-3 and TRBJ2-2; the match to TRBD2 covers 9 bases. The germline V gene has CDR1 SGHTA and CDR2 FQGTGA. The CDR3 is made up of 15 amino acids. V dropped 9 bases and J dropped 6; count of bases not matched to a gene: 11. CDR3 sequence (DNA): TGTGCCAGTAGCGGGGGACTAGCTCGTTCCGGGGAGCTGTTTTTT. It specifies CASSGGLARSGELFF.

The chain has TRBV28 and TRBJ2-3, with a possible D match to TRBD2 (6 bases). Deletions cut 6 bases from V and 1 base from J, with 14 bases between. This CDR3 has 15 amino acids. The germline gives CDR1 MDHEN, CDR2 SYDVKM. CDR3 sequence (DNA): TGTGCCAGCAGCTTGGGGAGGTCGGGCACAGATACGCAGTATTTT. Translating gives CASSLGRSGTDTQYF.

This clone appeared a single time. The chain carries TRBV3-1 (or the pseudogene TRBV3-2) and TRBJ2-3, with TRBD2 matching over 10 bases. V was pared by 0 bases and J by 2 bases, with 5 bases of the junction left unmatched. In germline, CDR1 is LGHDT, CDR2 YNNKEL (reference sequence). The CDR3 covers 17 residues. CDR3 sequence reads: CASSQDPGLADTDTQYF. CDR3 nucleotide sequence: TGTGCCAGCAGCCAAGACCCAGGACTAGCGGACACAGATACGCAGTATTTT.

The V call is TRBV11-2, the J call TRBJ2-2; no reliable D call. The germline V gene encodes CDR1 SGHAT and CDR2 FQNNGV. The CDR3 sequence is 13 residues long. The germline V and J ends were trimmed by 5 bases and 6 bases, with 10 bases remaining between them. CDR3 sequence (DNA): TGTGCCAGCAGCCGAGGAACGCCCGGGGAGCTGTTTTTT. Its translation: CASSRGTPGELFF.

Only one count was recorded for this clone. This chain uses TRBV9 with TRBJ2-6; D not resolved. In germline, CDR1 is SGDLS, CDR2 YYNGEE. Between the trimmed V and J ends, which lost 3 bases and 0 bases, there was a span of 4 bases. The CDR3 covers 14 residues. This CDR3 is CASSADSGANVLTF. The CDR3 bases are TGTGCCAGCAGCGCTGACTCTGGGGCCAACGTCCTGACTTTC.

The V call is TRBV7-9, the J call TRBJ2-3; D is unresolved. V shed 5 bases and J shed 0 bases, with 12 bases lying between them. Germline CDR1 and CDR2: SEHNR and FQNEAQ (reference sequence). The CDR3 is 15 amino acids. Here the CDR3 reads CASSSRGVSTDTQYF. CDR3 nucleotides: TGTGCCAGCAGCAGCCGAGGCGTAAGCACAGATACGCAGTATTTT.

J is TRBJ2-1 and V is TRBV27, with 10 bases matching TRBD2. CDR3 length: 17 residues. CDR1 and CDR2 from the germline V gene are MNHEY and SMNVEV (reference sequence). J was trimmed by 7 bases and V by 0 bases; bases with no gene match: 9. The DNA of the CDR3 is TGTGCCAGCAGTTTATCGCGAGGACTAGCGGCGCGGAATGAGCAGTTCTTC. Protein product: CASSLSRGLAARNEQFF.

The chain recombines TRBV5-5 with TRBJ2-7; D is undetermined. The germline CDR1 and CDR2 sequences are SGHKS and YYEKEE (reference sequence). The CDR3 loop spans 13 amino acids. Between the trimmed V and J ends, which lost 4 bases and 6 bases, there was a span of 14 bases. CDR3 protein: CASSGFDLSEQYF. The CDR3 DNA reads TGTGCCAGCAGCGGCTTCGACCTTTCCGAGCAGTACTTC.

This chain uses TRBV7-3 with TRBJ2-1; D possibly corresponds to TRBD2 (5 bases). CDR1 SGHTA and CDR2 FQGTGA come from the germline V gene. The CDR3 covers 13 residues. Trimming removed 2 bases at V and 6 bases at J, with 8 bases between. The CDR3 nucleotides are TGTGCCAGCAGCTTAGGACTCTTCAATGAGCAGTTCTTC. It specifies CASSLGLFNEQFF.